Below are 17 T cell receptor beta chains sequenced from a single sample in a study of chemoradiotherapy in HPV16-positive cancers (dated by TCRdb to between 2021 and 2023). The library was produced with the immunoSEQ multiplex PCR assay. TCRdb carries this immuneACCESS record with in-frame sequences only. Its versions omit some clonotypes, under half of them owing to an unresolved V gene in the studies checked, with the rest unexplained. The sample yields 6,000 to 8,000 clones; roughly 88% were counted once. The ten top clones hold approximately 3.4% of the sample. The material was tumor tissue, obtained from a patient who underwent chemoradiotherapy. These receptors were obtained from a human donor with HPV-associated anogenital cancer.

In its sample, this clone was seen a few times. The genes are TRBV2 and TRBJ2-7; D gene unclear. Germline CDR1 reads SNHLY; CDR2 reads FYNNEI. V gave up 8 bases and J gave up 2 bases, with 19 bases separating them. CDR3 length equals 15 residues. The CDR3 DNA sequence: TGTGCCAGCTCCCGCGCTAGTCCGCTCCCCTACGAGCAGTACGTC. Its protein is CASSRASPLPYEQYV.

The chain combines TRBV29-1 with TRBJ2-1, with D possibly TRBD2 on 6 matching bases. Germline V gene data show CDR1 as SQVTM and CDR2 as ANQGSEA. V was trimmed by 7 bases and J by 10 bases, leaving 17 bases between them. CDR3 length equals 12 residues. CDR3 DNA sequence: TGCAGCGGGGGGATCTCGGAGGGCGAGCAGTTCTTC. It codes for CSGGISEGEQFF.

The chain is built from TRBV19 and TRBJ2-1; TRBD2 matches at 8 bases. The CDR3 covers 15 residues. V trimming: 5 bases; J trimming: 6 bases; junction bases outside the gene matches: 9. Germline assignment: CDR1 LNHDA and CDR2 SQIVND (reference sequence). CDR3 sequence reads: CASSVGLAWGNEQFF. In DNA, the CDR3 is TGTGCCAGTAGTGTCGGACTAGCTTGGGGCAATGAGCAGTTCTTC.

This clone was recorded only once. V usage is TRBV10-3 and J usage is TRBJ2-7; possibly TRBD2 for D (5 bases). V was clipped by 0 bases and J by 0 bases, with 15 bases between them. The CDR3 runs 17 residues. CDR1 and CDR2 from the germline V gene are ENHRY and SYGVKD. CDR3 sequence: CAISESKVTKYSYEQYF. CDR3 nucleotide sequence: TGTGCCATCAGTGAGTCGAAAGTGACTAAATACTCCTACGAGCAGTACTTC.

The CDR3 sequence: CASTLPGAGGKTEAFF. CDR3 in DNA: TGTGCCAGCACCCTACCAGGGGCAGGGGGAAAAACTGAAGCTTTCTTT. The chain joins TRBV7-8 to TRBJ1-1; 7 bases line up with TRBD1. V lost 7 bases to trimming and J lost 5 bases; unmatched junction nucleotides: 16. This CDR3 comprises 16 residues. Germline V lookup: CDR1 SGHVS, CDR2 FQNEAQ.

The chain carries TRBV11-2 and TRBJ1-5, with 9 nucleotides matching TRBD1. The CDR3 contains 15 residues. Germline CDR1 SGHAT, CDR2 FQNNGV. J gave up 6 bases and V 0 bases, and 3 bases lay outside the gene matches. CDR3 region: CASSLDTGGSQPQHF. The CDR3 DNA sequence: TGTGCCAGCAGCTTAGACACAGGGGGCAGTCAGCCCCAGCATTTT.

The chain uses TRBV4-2 and TRBJ1-1, with a possible D match to TRBD1 (5 bases). Germline-derived CDR1 and CDR2 are LGHNA and YNFKEQ. This CDR3 has 15 amino acids. Trimming pared 1 base from V and 5 bases from J, leaving 14 bases between. The CDR3 DNA reads TGTGCCAGCAGCCAAGTCTCCAGGGTAGGGACTGAAGCTTTCTTT. This codes for CASSQVSRVGTEAFF.

This clone showed up just a few times. This chain joins TRBV2 and TRBJ1-1, with 12 bases identical to TRBD1. Trimming cost V 6 bases and J 0 bases; bases outside gene matches: 8. Germline CDR1 SNHLY, CDR2 FYNNEI. This CDR3 has 17 residues. CDR3 protein: CASRGDRGRTMNTEAFF. The CDR3 region has the DNA TGTGCCAGCAGAGGGGACAGGGGGCGGACCATGAACACTGAAGCTTTCTTT.

This chain links TRBV11-1 with TRBJ2-5; 7 bases are shared with TRBD2. There are 16 residues in the CDR3. The V segment lost 1 base and the J segment 2 bases; nucleotides outside the gene matches: 7. The V gene's germline CDR1 is SGHAT and CDR2 FQDESV (reference sequence). Here the CDR3 reads CASSLDWQGGQETQYF. Here the CDR3 DNA reads TGTGCCAGCAGCTTAGACTGGCAGGGAGGGCAAGAGACCCAGTACTTC.

This chain joins TRBV5-1 and TRBJ2-2, with TRBD2 as a possible D gene (5 bases). The length of the CDR3 is 15 residues. Germline loops: CDR1 SGHRS, CDR2 YFSETQ. V was clipped by 4 bases and J by 4 bases, with 14 bases between them. The CDR3 nucleotides are TGCGCCAGCAGCCCCGGTGGGAGTCTCACCGGGGAGCTGTTTTTT. Translated: CASSPGGSLTGELFF.

The CDR3 bases are TGTGCCAGCGCCACTAGCGGGAGTGTGAATGAGCAGTTCTTC. This sequence encodes CASATSGSVNEQFF. The chain uses TRBV4-2 and TRBJ2-1; 11 bases agree with TRBD2. The CDR3 covers 14 residues. Germline V gene sequence: CDR1 LGHNA, CDR2 YNFKEQ. With V trimmed by 8 bases and J by 7 bases, 7 bases remained unmatched.

The DNA for the CDR3 is TGTGCCAGCAGCTTGCAGGGCTACTACAATGAGCAGTTCTTC. Amino acids: CASSLQGYYNEQFF. This sequence joins TRBV5-6 and TRBJ2-1; TRBD1 is a possible D gene (5 bases). From germline, CDR1 is SGHDT and CDR2 YYEEEE. Trimming removed 1 base at V and 3 bases at J, with 8 bases between. The CDR3 has 14 residues.

The V and J genes are TRBV11-1 and TRBJ2-7, with 8 bases identical to TRBD2. Germline CDR1 SGHAT, CDR2 FQDESV (reference sequence). The CDR3 is made up of 15 amino acids. After removal of 5 bases from V and 5 bases from J, the junction contained 11 bases not matched to a gene. This CDR3 is CASSPGLGSYDEQYF. As DNA, the CDR3 is TGTGCCAGCAGCCCGGGACTAGGATCCTACGACGAGCAGTACTTC.

This clone was picked up one time. The V call is TRBV2, the J call TRBJ1-6; D may be TRBD1 (6 bases). Germline V gives CDR1 SNHLY, CDR2 FYNNEI. Between the trimmed V and J ends, which lost 6 bases and 7 bases, there was a span of 13 bases. The CDR3 is 14 amino acids. CDR3 sequence (DNA): TGTGCCAGCAGCGGAACAGGGAGAAATTCACCCCTCCACTTT. It codes for CASSGTGRNSPLHF.

This clone was detected a few times. The chain links TRBV7-3 to TRBJ2-3; D possibly corresponds to TRBD1 (6 bases). The V gene lost 5 bases and the J gene lost 4 bases, with 10 bases spanning the gap. CDR1 is SGHTA and CDR2 is FQGTGA in the germline V gene. This CDR3 has 13 residues. CDR3 DNA sequence: TGTGCCAGCAGCCCAGGGACATCAGATACGCAGTATTTT. Protein sequence: CASSPGTSDTQYF.

This clone was seen only a few times. V usage is TRBV9 and J usage is TRBJ1-4, with TRBD1 as a possible D gene (5 bases). V was pared by 0 bases and J by 5 bases, with 11 bases between. The CDR3 contains 15 residues. CDR1 is SGDLS and CDR2 is YYNGEE in the germline V gene. In nucleotides, the CDR3 is TGTGCCAGCAGCGTAGGGGGACGGAGAAATGAAAAACTGTTTTTT. Translation gives CASSVGGRRNEKLFF. Variable domain in full (rest from reference TRBV9 and TRBJ1-4): DSGVTQTPKHLITATGQRVTLRCSPRSGDLSVYWYQQSLDQGLQFLIQYYNGEERAKGNILERFSAQQFPDLHSELNLSSLELGDSALYFCASSVGGRRNEKLFFGSGTQLSVL.

In this sample, this clone turned up once. V is TRBV28 and J is TRBJ2-1; no clear D gene. V lost 4 bases to trimming and J lost 4 bases, with 5 bases between them. Germline V CDR1 and CDR2: MDHEN, SYDVKM. The CDR3 length is 12 residues. This CDR3 reads CASSSEYNEQFF. For the CDR3, the DNA is TGTGCCAGCAGTTCCGAATACAATGAGCAGTTCTTC. Using reference TRBV28 and TRBJ2-1 for the parts outside the CDR3, the full variable domain is DVKVTQSSRYLVKRTGEKVFLECVQDMDHENMFWYRQDPGLGLRLIYFSYDVKMKEKGDIPEGYSVSREKKERFSLILESASTNQTSMYLCASSSEYNEQFFGPGTRLTVL.